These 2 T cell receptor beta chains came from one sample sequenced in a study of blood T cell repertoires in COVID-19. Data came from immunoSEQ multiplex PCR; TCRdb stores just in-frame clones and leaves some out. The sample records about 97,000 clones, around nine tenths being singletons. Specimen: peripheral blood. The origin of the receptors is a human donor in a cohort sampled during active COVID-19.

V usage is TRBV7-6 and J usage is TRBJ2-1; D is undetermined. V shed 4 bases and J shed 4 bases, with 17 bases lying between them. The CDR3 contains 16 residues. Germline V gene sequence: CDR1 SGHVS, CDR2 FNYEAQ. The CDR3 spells CASSSLTGQTYNEQFF. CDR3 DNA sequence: TGTGCCAGCAGCTCCTTGACTGGCCAGACTTACAATGAGCAGTTCTTC.

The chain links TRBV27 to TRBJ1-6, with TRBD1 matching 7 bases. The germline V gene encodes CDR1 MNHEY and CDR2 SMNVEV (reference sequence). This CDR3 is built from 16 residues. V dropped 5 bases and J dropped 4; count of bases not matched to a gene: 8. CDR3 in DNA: TGTGCCAGCAGTCTCTCGGGACAGCTTTATAATTCACCCCTCCACTTT. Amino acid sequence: CASSLSGQLYNSPLHF.